These T cell receptor beta chains were read from a single sample in a study of blood T cell repertoires in COVID-19. Profiling relied on immunoSEQ multiplex PCR, and the TCRdb table lists in-frame clones only, not all of them. The table lists about 83,000 clones, around 76% of them singletons. The material sequenced was peripheral blood. These receptors were taken from a woman aged 80 or over with active or convalescent COVID-19. The CDR3 runs from the conserved cysteine through the conserved F or W. A D gene is named only where the DNA matches it firmly. Some rows mark clone size as missing; the rest say once, few, many or name a class of expanded clone.

CDR3: CASNPTGVINSPLHF
DNA: TGTGCCAGCAACCCTACAGGGGTTATCAATTCACCCCTCCACTTT
J: TRBJ1-6
D: TRBD1
length: 15
size: few
V: TRBV3-1/TRBV3-2

CDR3: CASSQVTGGNDTEAFF
DNA: TGTGCCAGCAGCCAAGTAACAGGGGGCAATGACACTGAAGCTTTCTTT
J: TRBJ1-1
D: TRBD1
length: 16
size: NA
V: TRBV14

CDR3: CASRPDRVEVSETQYF
DNA: TGTGCCAGCCGACCTGACAGGGTAGAAGTGAGCGAGACCCAGTACTTC
J: TRBJ2-5
D: TRBD1
length: 16
size: few
V: TRBV27

CDR3: CASSYPLPYGELFF
DNA: TGTGCCAGCAGTTATCCGCTACCATACGGGGAGCTGTTTTTT
J: TRBJ2-2
D: NA
length: 14
size: NA
V: TRBV6-2/TRBV6-3

CDR3: CASSWDRGSGYTF
DNA: TGTGCCAGCAGCTGGGACAGGGGAAGTGGCTACACCTTC
J: TRBJ1-2
D: TRBD1
length: 13
size: NA
V: TRBV12-3/TRBV12-4

CDR3: CASSLGRTSGGKETQYF
DNA: TGTGCCAGCAGCTTAGGGCGGACTAGCGGGGGAAAAGAGACCCAGTACTTC
J: TRBJ2-5
D: TRBD2
length: 17
size: NA
V: TRBV11-3

CDR3: CASSPQRGGDPGYTF
DNA: TGTGCCAGCAGCCCTCAAAGAGGGGGCGACCCTGGCTACACCTTC
J: TRBJ1-2
D: TRBD1
length: 15
size: few
V: TRBV27

CDR3: CASSESPGSTDTQYF
DNA: TGTGCCAGCAGCGAATCCCCCGGGAGCACAGATACGCAGTATTTT
J: TRBJ2-3
D: NA
length: 15
size: once
V: TRBV5-5

CDR3: CASVSLTGTYGYTF
DNA: TGTGCCAGTGTAAGTCTAACGGGAACCTATGGCTACACCTTC
J: TRBJ1-2
D: NA
length: 14
size: NA
V: TRBV19

CDR3: CAISEAGGGEQYF
DNA: TGTGCCATCAGTGAGGCGGGGGGCGGGGAGCAGTACTTC
J: TRBJ2-7
D: TRBD2
length: 13
size: NA
V: TRBV10-3

CDR3: CASSQGTSGGPNTGELFF
DNA: TGCGCCAGCAGCCAAGGGACTAGCGGGGGACCGAACACCGGGGAGCTGTTTTTT
J: TRBJ2-2
D: TRBD2
length: 18
size: NA
V: TRBV4-3

CDR3: CASSIGDRGETQYF
DNA: TGTGCCAGTAGTATAGGGGACAGGGGGGAGACCCAGTACTTC
J: TRBJ2-5
D: TRBD1
length: 14
size: few
V: TRBV19

CDR3: CASSLAPTGSGNTIYF
DNA: TGTGCCAGCAGCTTAGCCCCGACAGGCTCTGGAAACACCATATATTTT
J: TRBJ1-3
D: NA
length: 16
size: NA
V: TRBV7-2

CDR3: CASSRRTEGNTIYF
DNA: TGTGCCAGCAGCAGAAGGACAGAAGGAAACACCATATATTTT
J: TRBJ1-3
D: NA
length: 14
size: NA
V: TRBV5-5

CDR3: CASSFLAGFQETQYF
DNA: TGTGCCAGCAGCTTCCTAGCGGGGTTCCAAGAGACCCAGTACTTC
J: TRBJ2-5
D: TRBD2
length: 15
size: NA
V: TRBV11-1

CDR3: CASSPSQYTGELFF
DNA: TGTGCCAGCAGCCCGTCTCAGTACACCGGGGAGCTGTTTTTT
J: TRBJ2-2
D: NA
length: 14
size: few
V: TRBV28

CDR3: CASSPYRGGTGELFF
DNA: TGTGCCAGCAGCCCATACCGGGGAGGGACCGGGGAGCTGTTTTTT
J: TRBJ2-2
D: TRBD2
length: 15
size: few
V: TRBV7-3

CDR3: CASSLEGQVLYGYTF
DNA: TGTGCCAGCAGCTTGGAGGGACAGGTCCTCTATGGCTACACCTTC
J: TRBJ1-2
D: TRBD1
length: 15
size: once
V: TRBV5-5

CDR3: CASSLSGRGGYGYTF
DNA: TGTGCCAGCAGTTTATCGGGGAGAGGCGGCTATGGCTACACCTTC
J: TRBJ1-2
D: NA
length: 15
size: once
V: TRBV28

CDR3: CASSYSRGGAHNEQFF
DNA: TGTGCCAGCAGTTACTCGCGGGGGGGAGCCCACAATGAGCAGTTCTTC
J: TRBJ2-1
D: TRBD2
length: 16
size: NA
V: TRBV6-6

CDR3: CASSPGQVNTEAFF
DNA: TGTGCCAGCAGTCCCGGACAGGTGAACACTGAAGCTTTCTTT
J: TRBJ1-1
D: TRBD1
length: 14
size: NA
V: TRBV27

CDR3: CASSIHRGTGNTIYF
DNA: TGTGCCAGCAGCATCCACAGGGGCACTGGAAACACCATATATTTT
J: TRBJ1-3
D: TRBD1
length: 15
size: NA
V: TRBV11-2

CDR3: CASSLLGTGWNYGYTF
DNA: TGTGCCAGCAGCTTGCTTGGGACAGGGTGGAACTATGGCTACACCTTC
J: TRBJ1-2
D: TRBD1
length: 16
size: NA
V: TRBV5-4

CDR3: CASSPRGGDSPLHF
DNA: TGTGCCAGCAGCCCAAGAGGAGGGGATTCACCCCTCCACTTT
J: TRBJ1-6
D: NA
length: 14
size: few
V: TRBV7-8

CDR3: CASSFGGAGTDTQYF
DNA: TGTGCTAGCAGCTTTGGGGGGGCCGGCACAGATACGCAGTATTTT
J: TRBJ2-3
D: NA
length: 15
size: many
V: TRBV7-7

CDR3: CASSWGQRQPQHF
DNA: TGTGCCAGCAGTTGGGGACAGCGACAGCCCCAGCATTTT
J: TRBJ1-5
D: TRBD1
length: 13
size: NA
V: TRBV28

CDR3: CASSFHRTDTQYF
DNA: TGTGCCAGCAGCTTTCACCGGACAGATACGCAGTATTTT
J: TRBJ2-3
D: NA
length: 13
size: NA
V: TRBV5-8

CDR3: CAWSVEAGVLETQYF
DNA: TGTGCCTGGAGTGTAGAGGCAGGGGTGTTAGAGACCCAGTACTTC
J: TRBJ2-5
D: NA
length: 15
size: NA
V: TRBV30

CDR3: CASSPWTENYEQYF
DNA: TGTGCCAGCAGTCCCTGGACAGAAAACTACGAGCAGTACTTC
J: TRBJ2-7
D: NA
length: 14
size: NA
V: TRBV25-1

CDR3: CASSPDSNDQPQHF
DNA: TGTGCCAGCAGCCCGGACAGCAATGATCAGCCCCAGCATTTT
J: TRBJ1-5
D: NA
length: 14
size: few
V: TRBV3-1/TRBV3-2

CDR3: CASSPLLEYTDTQYF
DNA: TGCGCCAGCAGCCCGCTACTTGAGTACACAGATACGCAGTATTTT
J: TRBJ2-3
D: NA
length: 15
size: NA
V: TRBV5-1

CDR3: CASSPRTGEGSPLHF
DNA: TGTGCCAGCTCACCAAGGACAGGGGAAGGCTCACCCCTCCACTTT
J: TRBJ1-6
D: TRBD1
length: 15
size: once
V: TRBV18

CDR3: CASSEVGPMEGQPQHF
DNA: TGTGCCAGCAGTGAAGTAGGCCCAATGGAGGGTCAGCCCCAGCATTTT
J: TRBJ1-5
D: NA
length: 16
size: few
V: TRBV6-1

CDR3: CASRPAGSDYGYTF
DNA: TGTGCCAGCAGGCCGGCAGGTTCGGACTATGGCTACACCTTC
J: TRBJ1-2
D: NA
length: 14
size: few
V: TRBV25-1

CDR3: CASSQSNLNPYSGIYEQYF
DNA: TGCGCCAGCAGTCAATCCAATCTTAACCCCTATTCCGGGATCTACGAGCAGTACTTC
J: TRBJ2-7
D: NA
length: 19
size: once
V: TRBV23-1

CDR3: CASSPGLAGALGSQTQYF
DNA: TGTGCCAGCAGCCCGGGACTAGCGGGGGCCCTCGGAAGTCAGACCCAGTACTTC
J: TRBJ2-5
D: TRBD2
length: 18
size: once
V: TRBV7-2

CDR3: CASSPTRGYGYTF
DNA: TGTGCCAGCAGCCCCACAAGGGGCTATGGCTACACCTTC
J: TRBJ1-2
D: NA
length: 13
size: once
V: TRBV14

CDR3: CASSWAAGGGNEQFF
DNA: TGTGCCAGCAGTTGGGCCGCGGGGGGGGGCAATGAGCAGTTCTTC
J: TRBJ2-1
D: TRBD2
length: 15
size: NA
V: TRBV6-2/TRBV6-3

CDR3: CASSLRQGDTGELFF
DNA: TGTGCCAGCAGCTTAAGGCAGGGGGACACCGGGGAGCTGTTTTTT
J: TRBJ2-2
D: TRBD1
length: 15
size: few
V: TRBV7-3

CDR3: CASSLTTGDTEAFF
DNA: TGTGCCAGCAGCTTAACGACAGGGGACACTGAAGCTTTCTTT
J: TRBJ1-1
D: TRBD1
length: 14
size: few
V: TRBV7-2

CDR3: CASSEEARRVNEQFF
DNA: TGTGCCAGCAGTGAGGAAGCCAGGAGGGTAAATGAGCAGTTCTTC
J: TRBJ2-1
D: NA
length: 15
size: few
V: TRBV2

CDR3: CASSTGGGARNEQFF
DNA: TGTGCCAGCTCAACAGGGGGCGGGGCACGCAATGAGCAGTTCTTC
J: TRBJ2-1
D: TRBD1
length: 15
size: many
V: TRBV18

CDR3: CASSLGPSQYSYNSPLHF
DNA: TGTGCCAGCAGCCTTGGCCCATCACAGTATTCCTATAATTCACCCCTCCACTTT
J: TRBJ1-6
D: NA
length: 18
size: NA
V: TRBV5-6